This passage covers 27 T cell receptor beta chains from one sample sequenced in a study of blood T cell repertoires in COVID-19. Profiled with immunoSEQ multiplex PCR; TCRdb holds only in-frame clones, not every one. The sample shows approximately 270,000 clones, about 80% of them seen only once. The sequenced sample was peripheral blood. These TCRs come from a person aged 65 to 85 with COVID-19, enrolled during active disease.

This chain uses TRBV4-1 with TRBJ2-5; the D gene is possibly TRBD1 (5 bases). In germline, CDR1 is MGHRA, CDR2 YSYEKL. Trimming removed 8 bases from V and 7 bases from J, with 14 bases in between. The CDR3 has 12 amino acids. CDR3 DNA: TGCGCCAGCTTGGGGCTCCTGGGGACCCAGTACTTC. It codes for CASLGLLGTQYF.

The chain carries TRBV15 and TRBJ2-1, with D possibly matching TRBD2 (5 bases). The germline V gene has CDR1 LNHNV and CDR2 YYDKDF (reference sequence). The CDR3 is 12 residues long. V lost 8 bases and J lost 7, with 12 bases in between. The CDR3 nucleotides are TGTGCCACCTCAATCGGGATAAATGAGCAGTTCTTC. Its translation is CATSIGINEQFF.

This clone was counted a single time. The chain uses TRBV28 and TRBJ1-1; TRBD1 might be the D (6 bases). There are 16 residues in the CDR3. V was pared by 5 bases and J by 5 bases, with 21 bases between. Germline-derived CDR1 and CDR2 are MDHEN and SYDVKM. Written as DNA, the CDR3 is TGTGCCAGCAGTCCCTACAGAAGGCCTAGGGGGACTGAAGCTTTCTTT. Translation gives CASSPYRRPRGTEAFF. Using reference TRBV28 and TRBJ1-1 for the parts outside the CDR3, the full variable domain is DVKVTQSSRYLVKRTGEKVFLECVQDMDHENMFWYRQDPGLGLRLIYFSYDVKMKEKGDIPEGYSVSREKKERFSLILESASTNQTSMYLCASSPYRRPRGTEAFFGQGTRLTVV.

This clone has just a few counts. The chain links TRBV7-3 to TRBJ2-1; D call uncertain. CDR1 is SGHTA and CDR2 is FQGTGA in the germline V gene. The CDR3 loop spans 13 amino acids. V shed 4 bases and J shed 6 bases, with 10 bases lying between them. Here the CDR3 DNA reads TGTGCCAGCAGCTCGAGTCCTACCAATGAGCAGTTCTTC. Translation gives CASSSSPTNEQFF.

Here the CDR3 DNA reads TGTGCCAGCAGTTTCTTCGGGGGGTTGACTAGCACAGATACGCAGTATTTT. Amino acids: CASSFFGGLTSTDTQYF. The chain links TRBV28 to TRBJ2-3; 7 bases are shared with TRBD2. The CDR3 is 17 amino acids. CDR1 is MDHEN and CDR2 is SYDVKM in the germline V gene. After removal of 3 bases from V and 0 bases from J, the junction contained 9 bases not matched to a gene.

This clone showed up just once. The CDR3 sequence is CSVSAGGSPLHF. As DNA, the CDR3 is TGCAGCGTCAGTGCTGGAGGTTCACCCCTCCACTTT. The V and J genes are TRBV29-1 and TRBJ1-6; no firm D call. V was clipped by 6 bases and J by 9 bases, with 12 bases between them. Germline assignment: CDR1 SQVTM and CDR2 ANQGSEA. The length of the CDR3 is 12 residues.

The chain uses TRBV4-1 and TRBJ1-5, with D unclear. CDR3 length: 15 amino acids. Per germline, CDR1 MGHRA and CDR2 YSYEKL. Trimming removed 0 bases from V and 1 base from J, with 7 bases in between. The CDR3 DNA follows: TGCGCCAGCAGCCAAGATCTAGACAGCAATCAGCCCCAGCATTTT. This sequence encodes CASSQDLDSNQPQHF.

This chain connects TRBV19 to TRBJ2-5; 8 nucleotides agree with TRBD2. This CDR3 is 17 amino acids long. CDR1 and CDR2 from the germline V gene are LNHDA and SQIVND (reference sequence). After removal of 5 bases from V and 1 base from J, the junction contained 12 bases not matched to a gene. CDR3 nucleotide sequence: TGTGCCAGTAGTGGGGGTGGGGTAGCGGGAACCCAAGAGACCCAGTACTTC. This codes for CASSGGGVAGTQETQYF.

V and J are TRBV11-1 and TRBJ2-7; D gene unclear. The germline V gene has CDR1 SGHAT and CDR2 FQDESV (reference sequence). Trimming removed 2 bases at V and 7 bases at J, with 18 bases between. This CDR3 contains 15 residues. CDR3 sequence (DNA): TGTGCCAGCAGCTTATTGGCAGGTGGTGGGTCAGAGCAGTACTTC. Amino acid sequence: CASSLLAGGGSEQYF.

The chain carries TRBV10-3 and TRBJ1-1; no clear D gene. The germline V gene encodes CDR1 ENHRY and CDR2 SYGVKD. This CDR3 is built from 12 residues. The V gene lost 3 bases and the J gene lost 2 bases, with 4 bases spanning the gap. CDR3 in amino acids: CAISDGNTEAFF. The CDR3 coding sequence is TGTGCCATCAGTGATGGCAACACTGAAGCTTTCTTT.

The CDR3 protein is CASSQDRVNSPLHF. Written as DNA, the CDR3 is TGTGCCAGCAGCCAAGATCGCGTTAATTCACCCCTCCACTTT. V and J are TRBV14 and TRBJ1-6; D not resolved. This CDR3 is built from 14 residues. Germline V gene sequence: CDR1 SGHDN, CDR2 FVKESK. V was pared by 0 bases and J by 6 bases, with 6 bases between.

The rearrangement links TRBV30 to TRBJ2-3, with D hard to call. V lost 0 bases and J 3 bases, leaving 13 bases between the germline ends. Germline-derived CDR1 and CDR2 are GTSNPN and SVGIG (reference sequence). CDR3 length equals 15 residues. CDR3 region: CAWSVLSSLTDTQYF. Written as DNA, the CDR3 is TGTGCCTGGAGTGTACTGAGTAGCTTGACAGATACGCAGTATTTT.

The chain combines TRBV5-1 with TRBJ2-5; D is undetermined. Germline values: CDR1 SGHRS, CDR2 YFSETQ. V was cut by 1 base and J by 6 bases, with 4 bases left in between. The CDR3 extends over 11 amino acids. The CDR3: CASSLSKTQYF. CDR3 bases: TGCGCCAGCAGCTTGTCTAAGACCCAGTACTTC. Full variable domain (outside the CDR3, taken from reference TRBV5-1 and TRBJ2-5): KAGVTQTPRYLIKTRGQQVTLSCSPISGHRSVSWYQQTPGQGLQFLFEYFSETQRNKGNFPGRFSGRQFSNSRSEMNVSTLELGDSALYLCASSLSKTQYFGPGTRLLVL.

V gene TRBV5-4 combines with J gene TRBJ2-5; 15 nucleotides agree with TRBD2. Germline CDR1 SGHNT, CDR2 YYREEE (reference sequence). The CDR3 totals 15 residues. Losses at the gene ends were 6 bases for V and 5 bases for J; bases not matched to a gene: 5. The CDR3: CASKGLAGGGETQYF. The CDR3 DNA reads TGTGCCAGCAAGGGACTAGCGGGGGGAGGGGAGACCCAGTACTTC.

The chain uses TRBV27 and TRBJ1-5, with D tentatively TRBD1 (6 bases). The germline CDR1 and CDR2 sequences are MNHEY and SMNVEV (reference sequence). With 5 bases removed from V and 4 bases from J, the gap between germline ends came to 18 bases. The CDR3 runs 16 residues. The CDR3 DNA sequence: TGTGCCAGCAGTAGAAAAGGACAGAGTAATAATCAGCCCCAGCATTTT. Translation gives CASSRKGQSNNQPQHF.

This clone was seen a few times. The gene calls are TRBV12-3 or TRBV12-4 and TRBJ1-1, with D possibly TRBD1 on 6 matching bases. The ends were cut back, 7 bases at V and 4 bases at J, with 13 bases in the middle. This CDR3 is built from 13 residues. The CDR3, as DNA: TGTGCCAGCAATCCCCGAGGGGGCACTGAAGCTTTCTTT. Translated, it gives CASNPRGGTEAFF.

The chain links TRBV19 to TRBJ1-1; D is undetermined. The CDR3 consists of 15 residues. V lost 5 bases, J lost 1 base, and 14 bases lay in between. Germline CDR1 reads LNHDA; CDR2 reads SQIVND (reference sequence). The CDR3 spells CASSPGASTNTEAFF. CDR3 sequence (DNA): TGTGCCAGTAGTCCGGGTGCGTCTACGAACACTGAAGCTTTCTTT.

The chain uses TRBV18 and TRBJ2-5; tentatively, D is TRBD1 (6 bases). The CDR3 loop spans 16 amino acids. Germline CDR1 KGHSH, CDR2 LQKENI. V gave up 5 bases and J gave up 1 base, with 17 bases separating them. The CDR3 nucleotides are TGTGCCAGCTCAAGGGGTATCCTGGACAGCCAAGAGACCCAGTACTTC. Encoded protein: CASSRGILDSQETQYF.

The chain joins TRBV6-5 to TRBJ1-1; D unclear. This CDR3 contains 15 residues. Germline V lookup: CDR1 MNHEY, CDR2 SVGAGI. V gave up 6 bases and J gave up 8 bases, with 22 bases separating them. The CDR3 bases are TGTGCCAGCAGCCCCGGGCAGAGGGAACGATTAGAAGCTTTCTTT. It is translated as CASSPGQRERLEAFF.

This chain links TRBV7-2 with TRBJ1-5; unclear D gene. The germline V and J ends were trimmed by 3 bases and 5 bases, with 5 bases remaining between them. CDR1 is SGHTA, CDR2 FQGNSA, per germline. The CDR3 is made up of 12 amino acids. CDR3 in amino acids: CASSFPYQPQHF. CDR3 in DNA: TGTGCCAGCAGCTTCCCGTATCAGCCCCAGCATTTT.

The chain combines TRBV5-1 with TRBJ1-2; 7 bases fit TRBD1. V trimming: 1 base; J trimming: 6 bases; junction bases outside the gene matches: 9. This CDR3 has 15 amino acids. CDR1 and CDR2 from the germline V gene are SGHRS and YFSETQ. CDR3 nucleotides: TGCGCCAGCAGCTTGACAGGGGCCGGGACGGATGGCTACACCTTC. Its translation: CASSLTGAGTDGYTF.

The CDR3 DNA follows: TGTGCCAGCTCACTAAGACAGGGTGGTAATTCACCCCTCCACTTT. This encodes CASSLRQGGNSPLHF. The chain employs TRBV18 and TRBJ1-6, with 7 bases fitting TRBD1. Germline CDR1 KGHSH, CDR2 LQKENI. V lost 4 bases, J lost 6 bases, and 6 bases stayed unmatched. The CDR3 runs to 15 residues.

The chain couples TRBV11-1 to TRBJ1-6, with a weak D call TRBD1 (5 bases). The V gene lost 5 bases and the J gene lost 9 bases, with 17 bases spanning the gap. CDR1 is SGHAT, CDR2 FQDESV, per germline (reference sequence). The CDR3 runs to 15 residues. The DNA for the CDR3 is TGTGCCAGCAGCCCTAGAGCGGTCGGGGGTTCACCCCTCCACTTT. It translates to CASSPRAVGGSPLHF. The whole variable domain, remainder taken from reference TRBV11-1 and TRBJ1-6, is EAEVAQSPRYKITEKSQAVAFWCDPISGHATLYWYRQILGQGPELLVQFQDESVVDDSQLPKDRFSAERLKGVDSTLKIQPAELGDSAMYLCASSPRAVGGSPLHFGNGTRLTVT.

To note about this clone: Other DNA variants within this sample encode the same CDR3. The chain recombines TRBV3-1 (or the pseudogene TRBV3-2) with TRBJ1-5, with D perhaps TRBD1 (5 bases). Germline loops: CDR1 LGHDT, CDR2 YNNKEL (reference sequence). The germline V and J ends were trimmed by 1 base and 5 bases, with 6 bases remaining between them. The CDR3 loop spans 13 amino acids. The CDR3 is CASSQGGDQPQHF. For the CDR3, the DNA is TGTGCCAGCAGCCAAGGGGGGGATCAGCCCCAGCATTTT.

This chain connects TRBV6-4 to TRBJ2-7, with D possibly TRBD2 on 6 matching bases. Trimming shortened V by 4 bases and J by 2 bases, and 15 bases separated the two germline ends. CDR3 length: 15 amino acids. CDR1 MRHNA and CDR2 SNTAGT come from the germline V gene. CDR3 bases: TGTGCCAGCAGTGTCGAGGCTAGCGTAACCTACGAGCAGTACTTC. Translated, it gives CASSVEASVTYEQYF.

The rearrangement uses TRBV7-2 and TRBJ1-5; 9 nucleotides match TRBD1. CDR1 and CDR2 from the germline V gene are SGHTA and FQGNSA. The CDR3 sequence is 15 residues long. V lost 1 base to trimming and J lost 7 bases; unmatched junction nucleotides: 5. The CDR3 spells CASSLGQGGKQPQHF. The CDR3 coding sequence is TGTGCCAGCAGCTTAGGACAGGGGGGAAAACAGCCCCAGCATTTT.

J is TRBJ2-5 and V is TRBV6-2 or TRBV6-3; 9 positions match TRBD2. Looked up from germline, CDR1 is MNHEY and CDR2 is SVGEGT. This CDR3 region has 15 residues. After removal of 1 base from V and 5 bases from J, the junction contained 5 bases not matched to a gene. The CDR3 nucleotides read TGTGCCAGCAGTTACTTGGGACTAGCCACGGAGACCCAGTACTTC. Protein sequence: CASSYLGLATETQYF.